This T cell receptor beta chain was observed in a study of T cells in Graves' hyperthyroidism and ophthalmopathy. Regions amplified from RNA transcripts were the TCR beta CDR3 regions. A first-round RT-PCR of the TCR CDR3 used the HTBI primer set. TCRdb re-called the multiplex PCR reads with MiXCR, one entry per CDR3 protein. This table holds 500,000 to 650,000 distinct CDR3 sequences, 15% to 20% found once. This clonotype has at least ten counts. The CDR3 length is 11 residues. Trimming left V 8 bases short and J 13 bases short, with 15 bases between. CDR1 and CDR2 from the germline V gene are SNHLY and FYNNEI.

V is TRBV2 and J is TRBJ2-1; D gene ambiguous. The sample consisted of blood. The source of this sequence is a man aged 35 to 55 with Graves' ophthalmopathy. The CDR3 here is CASSKETFQFF. CDR3 in DNA: TGTGCCAGCTCGAAGGAGACTTTCCAGTTCTTC.